A single sample gave rise to the 9 T cell receptor beta chains below, sequenced in a study of regulatory T cells in long-lasting Graves disease. Arm-PCR of CDR3 regions and iRepertoire HTBI primers were the basis on which TCR beta libraries were built. Using its own MiXCR run on the multiplex PCR reads, TCRdb lists one record per CDR3 protein. The sample carries about 420,000 distinct CDR3 sequences, around 20% recorded once. The time point: persistent/refractory GD, antithyroid drugs over 5 years with positive TRAb. Generation of the TCR library employed RNA extracted from PBMCs. Sequences were derived from peripheral blood mononuclear cells (PBMCs), sampled when the disease was refractory, from a patient treated with antithyroid drugs. All receptors come from a female donor with Graves disease.

This clonotype was seen more than once but under ten times. V gene TRBV18 combines with J gene TRBJ2-7, with D unclear. The germline V gene has CDR1 KGHSH and CDR2 LQKENI. The CDR3 length is 13 residues. V lost 3 bases and J 5 bases, leaving 11 bases between the germline ends. The CDR3: CASSPVMGDEQYF. The CDR3 coding sequence is TGTGCCAGCTCACCCGTTATGGGTGACGAGCAGTACTTC.

This clonotype was counted ten times or more. The chain links TRBV2 to TRBJ2-5; D is ambiguous. Germline V lookup: CDR1 SNHLY, CDR2 FYNNEI. This CDR3 region has 13 residues. The CDR3 DNA reads as TGTGCGACAAACGTGGGCAGCCAAGAGACCCAGTACTTC. This translates into CATNVGSQETQYF.

This chain links TRBV19 with TRBJ2-3, with 14 nucleotides matching TRBD2. This CDR3 is built from 20 residues. The J segment lost 5 bases and the V segment lost 3 bases, leaving 16 bases of the junction unmatched. From germline, CDR1 is LNHDA and CDR2 SQIVND (reference sequence). Here the CDR3 reads CASSMLADETGTSGRDTQYF. In DNA form, the CDR3 reads TGTGCCAGTAGTATGCTGGCAGACGAAACCGGGACTAGCGGGAGAGATACGCAGTATTTT.

This clonotype occurred a few times. The V and J genes are TRBV30 and TRBJ1-2; D perhaps matches TRBD1 (6 bases). The CDR3 contains 15 residues. V lost 2 bases and J 2 bases, leaving 15 bases between the germline ends. The germline CDR1 and CDR2 sequences are GTSNPN and SVGIG (reference sequence). DNA for the CDR3: TGTGCCTGGAGTCCGGGGACATCCGTCAACTATGGCTACACCTTC. Encoded protein: CAWSPGTSVNYGYTF.

The chain uses TRBV27 and TRBJ1-5, with 7 bases identical to TRBD1. After removal of 6 bases from V and 3 bases from J, the junction contained 5 bases not matched to a gene. CDR3 size: 14 residues. Germline V gene lookup returns CDR1 MNHEY and CDR2 SMNVEV (reference sequence). As DNA, the CDR3 is TGTGCCAGCAGGGGACAGAGTATCAATCAGCCCCAGCATTTT. This gives the protein CASRGQSINQPQHF.

Note on this clonotype: With a much larger clone just one base away, this may be a read error. V and J are TRBV12-3 or TRBV12-4 and TRBJ1-1, with D unresolved. There are 13 residues in the CDR3. V was clipped by 11 bases and J by 5 bases, with 18 bases between them. The CDR3 DNA reads TGTGCCGGCACCCCTCTACGTGGGACTGAAGCTTTCTTT. This translates into CAGTPLRGTEAFF.

This chain joins TRBV2 and TRBJ1-5; TRBD1 is a possible D gene (5 bases). Germline assignment: CDR1 SNHLY and CDR2 FYNNEI. Trimming took off 1 base at V and 0 bases at J, with 22 bases between the two ends. This CDR3 has 20 residues. The CDR3 region has the DNA TGTGCCAGCAGTGAAGAGGTGCCCTTCGTTGGGGCGGGTAGCAATCAGCCCCAGCATTTT. It is translated as CASSEEVPFVGAGSNQPQHF.

This clonotype was seen ten or more times. This sequence joins TRBV15 and TRBJ1-2; D gene uncertain. Deletions cut 0 bases from V and 6 bases from J, with 14 bases between. CDR1 and CDR2 (germline): LNHNV, YYDKDF (reference sequence). This CDR3 comprises 15 residues. The CDR3, as DNA: TGTGCCACCAGCAGAGATACGTACAGAAGGAATGGCTACACCTTC. This translates into CATSRDTYRRNGYTF.

The table lists this clonotype with a few counts. The V and J genes are TRBV7-3 and TRBJ2-5; 11 nucleotides line up with TRBD1. Germline trimming cut 5 bases from V and 5 bases from J; bases unmatched to any gene: 4. The V gene's germline CDR1 is SGHTA and CDR2 FQGTGA. This CDR3 contains 14 residues. The CDR3 loop is CASSQDRGLETQYF. CDR3 in DNA: TGTGCCAGCAGCCAGGACAGGGGGCTCGAGACCCAGTACTTC. The full variable domain, in which reference TRBV7-3 and TRBJ2-5 provide the parts outside the CDR3, is GAGVSQTPSNKVTEKGKYVELRCDPISGHTALYWYRQSLGQGPEFLIYFQGTGAADDSGLPNDRFFAVRPEGSVSTLKIQRTERGDSAVYLCASSQDRGLETQYFGPGTRLLVL.